A single T cell receptor beta chain is shown here with its context. This sample is drawn from a study of OX40 agonist ivuxolimab in advanced cancers. Autoimmune disease history or systemic immunosuppression excluded patients. Collection of blood occurred at baseline, at cycle 4 day 1, and at cycle 7 day 1. Here immunoSEQ multiplex PCR was the method, and the copy in TCRdb shows in-frame clones only, minus some. The repertoire consists of 66,000 or so clones, with roughly 85% occurring once and the leading ten covering approximately 3.7%. In germline, CDR1 is SGHVS, CDR2 FNYEAQ. The CDR3 spans 16 residues. Germline trimming cut 3 bases from V and 1 base from J; bases unmatched to any gene: 5.

The receptor was isolated from an adult with an advanced solid tumor such as melanoma, head and neck, liver or kidney cancer. This chain uses TRBV7-6 with TRBJ1-5; 8 positions agree with TRBD1. Sequenced material: CD4+ or CD8+ T cells sorted from blood, taken in a trial of the OX40 agonist ivuxolimab. This CDR3 is CASSFGQGLSNQPQHF. For the CDR3, the DNA is TGTGCCAGCAGCTTTGGACAGGGTTTGAGCAATCAGCCCCAGCATTTT. Drawing the rest from reference TRBV7-6 and TRBJ1-5, the complete variable domain is GAGVSQSPRYKVTKRGQDVALRCDPISGHVSLYWYRQALGQGPEFLTYFNYEAQQDKSGLPNDRFSAERPEGSISTLTIQRTEQRDSAMYRCASSFGQGLSNQPQHFGDGTRLSIL.